The 15 T cell receptor beta chains in this list originate from one sample, sequenced in a study of cytomegalovirus exposure and HLA in healthy donors. Vbeta (60) and Jbeta (13) primers were used in the PCR. Repertoires were generated with immunoSEQ multiplex PCR, while TCRdb's copy carries only in-frame clones and drops some. Recorded for this sample: some 75,000 clones. Specimen: PBMCs. The receptors were sampled from a man aged 35-49 years in good health and CMV-seronegative.

The chain uses TRBV6-5 and TRBJ1-2; D unclear. This CDR3 region has 14 residues. Looked up from germline, CDR1 is MNHEY and CDR2 is SVGAGI. V was pared by 5 bases and J by 3 bases, with 13 bases between. The DNA of the CDR3 is TGTGCCAGCAGTAAGAGCAGGCGAGACTATGGCTACACCTTC. As protein: CASSKSRRDYGYTF.

This chain uses TRBV2 with TRBJ1-1; no definite D call. CDR1 is SNHLY, CDR2 FYNNEI, per germline. The CDR3 loop spans 15 amino acids. The V end lost 4 bases, the J end lost 1 base, and 13 bases lay between the germline ends. CDR3 nucleotides: TGTGCCAGCAGTGCTCGGTCGCGGGAGAACACTGAAGCTTTCTTT. Protein sequence: CASSARSRENTEAFF.

The V gene is TRBV27, the J gene TRBJ2-6, with 7 nucleotides matching TRBD1. The CDR3 runs 17 residues. Germline assignment: CDR1 MNHEY and CDR2 SMNVEV (reference sequence). After removal of 5 bases from V and 4 bases from J, the junction contained 11 bases not matched to a gene. As DNA, the CDR3 is TGTGCCAGCAGTCCACAGGGGAACCTCCGGGGGGCCAACGTCCTGACTTTC. It encodes CASSPQGNLRGANVLTF.

The rearrangement joins TRBV19 to TRBJ1-3; D is unresolved. CDR1 and CDR2 (germline): LNHDA, SQIVND (reference sequence). The germline V and J ends were trimmed by 6 bases and 0 bases, with 12 bases remaining between them. This CDR3 is built from 15 residues. CDR3: CASSRPGNSGNTIYF. Here the CDR3 DNA reads TGTGCCAGTAGCCGTCCGGGAAACTCTGGAAACACCATATATTTT.

The chain links TRBV6-5 to TRBJ2-7; D might be TRBD1 (5 bases). V gave up 3 bases and J gave up 13 bases, with 13 bases separating them. This CDR3 is built from 11 residues. Germline values: CDR1 MNHEY, CDR2 SVGAGI. The CDR3 region has the DNA TGTGCCAGCAGTTATCAGGGCCGTAGTTACTTC. It specifies CASSYQGRSYF.

The chain couples TRBV4-1 to TRBJ2-5, with D possibly matching TRBD1 (6 bases). This CDR3 spans 18 amino acids. Trimming took 0 bases from V and 0 from J, leaving 17 bases between them. In germline, CDR1 is MGHRA, CDR2 YSYEKL. CDR3 region: CASSQDPRQVQYQETQYF. In DNA, the CDR3 is TGCGCCAGCAGCCAAGACCCCCGACAGGTCCAGTACCAAGAGACCCAGTACTTC.

This rearrangement joins TRBV7-9 to TRBJ2-1, with 7 bases fitting TRBD1. The CDR3 covers 15 residues. Germline lookup yields CDR1 SEHNR and CDR2 FQNEAQ (reference sequence). V trimming: 2 bases; J trimming: 7 bases; junction bases outside the gene matches: 8. The CDR3 reads CASSLLAGGNNEQFF. In DNA form, the CDR3 reads TGTGCCAGCAGCTTATTGGCAGGGGGTAATAATGAGCAGTTCTTC.

The rearrangement links TRBV7-2 to TRBJ1-3, with D hard to call. CDR3 length: 13 residues. Per germline, CDR1 SGHTA and CDR2 FQGNSA. Trimming removed 4 bases at V and 4 bases at J, with 8 bases between. The CDR3 nucleotides are TGTGCCAGCAGCTCCTCAGCGGGAAACACCATATATTTT. Its translation: CASSSSAGNTIYF.

V usage is TRBV30 and J usage is TRBJ2-7, with D possibly being TRBD1 (5 bases). The length of the CDR3 is 14 residues. V gave up 0 bases and J gave up 0 bases, with 9 bases separating them. Germline assignment: CDR1 GTSNPN and CDR2 SVGIG (reference sequence). DNA of the CDR3: TGTGCCTGGAGTGTCGGTGGGGCCTCCTACGAGCAGTACTTC. The encoded protein is CAWSVGGASYEQYF.

V gene TRBV6-4 combines with J gene TRBJ1-1, with D perhaps TRBD1 (5 bases). The V gene's germline CDR1 is MRHNA and CDR2 SNTAGT. This CDR3 comprises 14 residues. Trimming cost V 0 bases and J 1 base, with 6 bases left between them. The CDR3 sequence: CASSDSQGNTEAFF. In DNA, the CDR3 is TGTGCCAGCAGTGACTCTCAGGGGAACACTGAAGCTTTCTTT.

The chain is built from TRBV7-8 and TRBJ2-1; 9 bases line up with TRBD2. Germline-derived CDR1 and CDR2 are SGHVS and FQNEAQ. V lost 5 bases, J lost 5 bases, and 7 bases stayed unmatched. The CDR3 runs to 15 residues. CDR3 sequence (DNA): TGTGCCAGCAGCCCCGGGACTAGCTTCGACAATGAGCAGTTCTTC. Its protein is CASSPGTSFDNEQFF.

The V call is TRBV19, the J call TRBJ2-2; perhaps TRBD1 as D (5 bases). Germline-derived CDR1 and CDR2 are LNHDA and SQIVND (reference sequence). Trimming left V 4 bases short and J 6 bases short, with 9 bases between. This CDR3 spans 13 amino acids. The DNA for the CDR3 is TGTGCCAGTAGTACAAGGGGCCCCGGGGAGCTGTTTTTT. This codes for CASSTRGPGELFF.

The V and J genes are TRBV5-6 and TRBJ2-7; 8 positions match TRBD2. This CDR3 spans 16 amino acids. The germline V gene encodes CDR1 SGHDT and CDR2 YYEEEE. Losses at the gene ends were 0 bases for V and 1 base for J; bases not matched to a gene: 6. CDR3 sequence reads: CASSLVAAGESYEQYF. CDR3 DNA sequence: TGTGCCAGCAGCTTGGTCGCAGCGGGGGAGTCCTACGAGCAGTACTTC.

V is TRBV2 and J is TRBJ1-5; 10 bases map to TRBD1. This CDR3 spans 14 amino acids. V was clipped by 4 bases and J by 7 bases; unmatched bases: 4. The germline CDR1 and CDR2 sequences are SNHLY and FYNNEI. The CDR3 protein is CASSGTGGSQPQHF. CDR3 sequence (DNA): TGTGCCAGCAGTGGGACAGGGGGTTCCCAGCCCCAGCATTTT.

This chain connects TRBV2 to TRBJ1-5, with 8 bases lining up with TRBD1. The V segment lost 9 bases and the J segment 6 bases; nucleotides outside the gene matches: 10. This CDR3 has 14 amino acids. Germline assignment: CDR1 SNHLY and CDR2 FYNNEI. The CDR3 reads CARGGRGQGQPQHF. As DNA, the CDR3 is TGTGCCAGGGGGGGCAGGGGGCAAGGTCAGCCCCAGCATTTT. Full variable domain (missing parts from reference TRBV2 and TRBJ1-5): EPEVTQTPSHQVTQMGQEVILRCVPISNHLYFYWYRQILGQKVEFLVSFYNNEISEKSEIFDDQFSVERPDGSNFTLKIRSTKLEDSAMYFCARGGRGQGQPQHFGDGTRLSIL.